This entry lists 9 T cell receptor beta chains sequenced from one sample in a study of cytomegalovirus exposure and HLA in healthy donors. 13 Jbeta primers and 60 Vbeta primers were used for the PCR. Produced via immunoSEQ multiplex PCR; TCRdb's table is partial and in-frame only. The sample has 80,000 to 95,000 clones, and its top ten clones hold approximately 1.1%. The sample consisted of PBMCs. The receptors were gathered from a woman in her twenties or thirties in good health and CMV-seronegative.

V and J are TRBV7-9 and TRBJ1-2; possibly TRBD1 for D (5 bases). The CDR3 extends over 19 amino acids. Per germline, CDR1 SEHNR and CDR2 FQNEAQ (reference sequence). Trimming took off 5 bases at V and 3 bases at J, with 28 bases between the two ends. The CDR3 here is CASSPPFTFSRVFYYGYTF. The CDR3 region has the DNA TGTGCCAGCAGCCCCCCTTTCACTTTTTCCAGGGTATTTTACTATGGCTACACCTTC.

CDR3 protein: CASSFKSGANVLTF. Here the CDR3 DNA reads TGTGCCAGCAGCTTTAAATCTGGGGCCAACGTCCTGACTTTC. The chain employs TRBV5-6 and TRBJ2-6; no clear D gene. The V and J ends lost 2 bases and 1 base respectively, with 4 bases between them. Per germline, CDR1 SGHDT and CDR2 YYEEEE. The CDR3 contains 14 residues. Complete variable domain (other parts from reference TRBV5-6 and TRBJ2-6): DAGVTQSPTHLIKTRGQQVTLRCSPKSGHDTVSWYQQALGQGPQFIFQYYEEEERQRGNFPDRFSGHQFPNYSSELNVNALLLGDSALYLCASSFKSGANVLTFGAGSRLTVL.

The chain has TRBV5-4 and TRBJ1-1; 7 nucleotides match TRBD1. V was clipped by 6 bases and J by 3 bases; unmatched bases: 8. The germline gives CDR1 SGHNT, CDR2 YYREEE (reference sequence). The CDR3 has 14 amino acids. Here the CDR3 reads CASNLDRAHTEAFF. CDR3 sequence (DNA): TGTGCCAGCAACCTTGACAGGGCGCACACTGAAGCTTTCTTT.

The chain uses TRBV11-2 and TRBJ1-1; D is perhaps TRBD1 (5 bases). The CDR3 spans 15 residues. Trimming left V 6 bases short and J 0 bases short, with 14 bases between. Germline assignment: CDR1 SGHAT and CDR2 FQNNGV. For the CDR3, the DNA is TGTGCCAGCAGTCTAGTGGGGGGATTGAACACTGAAGCTTTCTTT. It codes for CASSLVGGLNTEAFF.

The chain uses TRBV19 and TRBJ1-1; tentatively, D is TRBD1 (5 bases). V shed 0 bases and J shed 5 bases, with 13 bases lying between them. Germline CDR1 and CDR2: LNHDA and SQIVND (reference sequence). This CDR3 is 15 amino acids long. CDR3 sequence reads: CASSIDRQSGTEAFF. DNA of the CDR3: TGTGCCAGTAGTATAGACCGACAGAGCGGGACTGAAGCTTTCTTT.

The chain carries TRBV7-9 and TRBJ2-7; 10 nucleotides line up with TRBD1. V shed 5 bases and J 4 bases; nucleotides not matched to a gene: 8. Germline values: CDR1 SEHNR, CDR2 FQNEAQ (reference sequence). This CDR3 has 15 amino acids. Here the CDR3 reads CASSGTGTGVYEQYF. The CDR3 region has the DNA TGTGCCAGCAGCGGCACCGGGACAGGGGTATACGAGCAGTACTTC.

The V call is TRBV18, the J call TRBJ1-6; TRBD1 aligns across 7 bases. The CDR3 runs 14 residues. Per germline, CDR1 KGHSH and CDR2 LQKENI. The V gene end was trimmed by 4 bases and the J gene end by 6 bases; junction bases not matched to a gene: 3. CDR3 sequence (DNA): TGTGCCAGCTCACTGGGACAGTTTAATTCACCCCTCCACTTT. Translating gives CASSLGQFNSPLHF.

The genes are TRBV29-1 and TRBJ1-1, with 7 bases aligning to TRBD1. Trimming removed 4 bases from V and 5 bases from J; junction bases left unmatched: 4. The CDR3 consists of 12 residues. The V gene's germline CDR1 is SQVTM and CDR2 ANQGSEA. The CDR3 DNA follows: TGCAGCGTTGGGGACAGCGAGACTGAAGCTTTCTTT. Its translation is CSVGDSETEAFF.

The V and J genes are TRBV7-2 and TRBJ2-2, with 11 bases that match TRBD2. Germline CDR1 SGHTA, CDR2 FQGNSA. The CDR3 spans 16 residues. V dropped 5 bases and J dropped 1; count of bases not matched to a gene: 3. The CDR3 DNA sequence: TGTGCCAGCAGCGCAGGACTAGCGGGGAACACCGGGGAGCTGTTTTTT. Amino acid sequence: CASSAGLAGNTGELFF.